This TCR beta chain stems from a study of CD8+CD57+ T cells in acquired aplastic anemia. With V trimmed by 11 bases and J by 7 bases, 8 bases remained unmatched. Germline CDR1 is ENHRY and CDR2 is SYGVKD. The CDR3 has 12 amino acids. Template material for TCR beta VDJ and CDR3 profiling consisted of genomic DNA. TCRdb independently ran MiXCR on the reads; one entry per CDR3 protein. This repertoire shows over 100,000 distinct CDR3 sequences, less than 45% found once; its top ten account for 6.5% to 10%. As concerns this clonotype: This may be a read error: a much more frequent sequence differs by one nucleotide.

This chain uses TRBV10-3 with TRBJ2-1, with 7 bases fitting TRBD2. This TCR came from a human donor in good health, serving as a control. Sequencing was performed on sorted CD4+, CD8+, or CD8+CD57+ T cells (not recorded which) from PBMCs. The DNA of the CDR3 is TGTGCCGGCGCCGGACTAGTGAATGAGCAGTTCTTC. Translated: CAGAGLVNEQFF.